Following are 29 T cell receptor beta chains from one sample sequenced in a study of beta chain features in type 1 diabetes. As every portion of the isolated RNA was reverse transcribed, the sequencing read expressed TCRB transcripts. The method was immunoSEQ multiplex PCR; TCRdb's version includes in-frame clones alone and lacks a portion of them. Here the sample spans 350,000 or so clones, roughly a fifth being singletons. What was sequenced was naive CD4+ T cells from blood. The origin of the receptors is a woman between 18 and 30 years old in good health.

This clone was found a few times. The chain has TRBV2 and TRBJ2-7; D unclear. The CDR3 spans 10 residues. The germline V gene encodes CDR1 SNHLY and CDR2 FYNNEI. With 8 bases removed from V and 3 bases from J, the gap between germline ends came to 5 bases. CDR3: CASFLYEQYF. The CDR3 DNA reads TGTGCCAGCTTCCTCTACGAGCAGTACTTC.

The rearrangement links TRBV5-1 to TRBJ1-2; 7 bases are shared with TRBD1. This CDR3 is 13 amino acids long. The V gene's germline CDR1 is SGHRS and CDR2 YFSETQ. Trimming cost V 2 bases and J 9 bases; bases outside gene matches: 7. The CDR3 reads CASSFEQGLSYTF. CDR3 bases: TGCGCCAGCAGCTTCGAACAGGGGTTGAGCTACACCTTC.

There are a few counts of this clone. V usage is TRBV4-1 and J usage is TRBJ1-2; 8 nucleotides match TRBD1. CDR3 length: 17 residues. Germline CDR1 MGHRA, CDR2 YSYEKL. The ends lost 0 bases at V and 8 bases at J; junction bases unmatched: 14. This CDR3 is CASSQEEFRGQGSGYTF. CDR3 DNA sequence: TGCGCCAGCAGCCAAGAGGAATTCAGGGGGCAAGGCTCGGGCTACACCTTC.

The V gene is TRBV9, the J gene TRBJ1-1; 7 bases are a match to TRBD1. Germline loops: CDR1 SGDLS, CDR2 YYNGEE. The junction had 10 bases not matched to a gene; V was cut back by 4 bases and J by 4 bases. The CDR3 extends over 15 amino acids. The chain's CDR3 is CASSPLRGPGTEAFF. In DNA form, the CDR3 reads TGTGCCAGCAGCCCCTTAAGGGGGCCGGGCACTGAAGCTTTCTTT.

In its sample, this clone was seen a few times. The chain links TRBV6-5 to TRBJ2-3, with TRBD2 matching over 9 bases. Looked up from germline, CDR1 is MNHEY and CDR2 is SVGAGI. This CDR3 is 16 amino acids long. The V gene end was trimmed by 0 bases and the J gene end by 4 bases; junction bases not matched to a gene: 5. For the CDR3, the DNA is TGTGCCAGCAGTTACTCGGTAGCGGGGGTACCAGATACGCAGTATTTT. This encodes CASSYSVAGVPDTQYF.

This clone was observed a few times. V is TRBV19 and J is TRBJ1-5, with TRBD1 matching 9 bases. From germline, CDR1 is LNHDA and CDR2 SQIVND (reference sequence). The CDR3 totals 13 residues. V lost 8 bases to trimming and J lost 6 bases; unmatched junction nucleotides: 5. The CDR3 bases are TGTGCCAGTGGACAGGGGATGGGTCAGCCCCAGCATTTT. Translated, it gives CASGQGMGQPQHF. The full variable domain, its missing parts supplied by reference TRBV19 and TRBJ1-5, is DGGITQSPKYLFRKEGQNVTLSCEQNLNHDAMYWYRQDPGQGLRLIYYSQIVNDFQKGDIAEGYSVSREKKESFPLTVTSAQKNPTAFYLCASGQGMGQPQHFGDGTRLSIL.

This chain connects TRBV5-1 to TRBJ2-1, with 10 bases matching TRBD2. Germline V gene sequence: CDR1 SGHRS, CDR2 YFSETQ. The CDR3 length is 17 residues. The ends lost 0 bases at V and 7 bases at J; junction bases unmatched: 10. CDR3 sequence: CASSLAPSGSRVNEQFF. The CDR3 nucleotides are TGCGCCAGCAGCTTGGCCCCTAGCGGGAGTAGGGTGAATGAGCAGTTCTTC.

The V call is TRBV5-1, the J call TRBJ2-5; D is unclear. The CDR3 runs to 15 residues. Trimming took off 5 bases at V and 1 base at J, with 15 bases between the two ends. Germline CDR1 reads SGHRS; CDR2 reads YFSETQ. CDR3 in DNA: TGCGCCAGCAGGCCCGTTTGGGCAGTCCAAGAGACCCAGTACTTC. Residues: CASRPVWAVQETQYF. The whole variable domain, filled in from reference TRBV5-1 and TRBJ2-5, reads KAGVTQTPRYLIKTRGQQVTLSCSPISGHRSVSWYQQTPGQGLQFLFEYFSETQRNKGNFPGRFSGRQFSNSRSEMNVSTLELGDSALYLCASRPVWAVQETQYFGPGTRLLVL.

J is TRBJ2-2 and V is TRBV5-1, with D perhaps TRBD1 (5 bases). Germline V gene lookup returns CDR1 SGHRS and CDR2 YFSETQ. Trimming stripped 5 bases from V and 6 bases from J, with 14 bases between. The CDR3 spans 14 residues. The chain's CDR3 is CASRAQQAAGELFF. CDR3 nucleotides: TGCGCCAGCAGAGCTCAACAGGCGGCCGGGGAGCTGTTTTTT.

J is TRBJ2-3 and V is TRBV6-6, with a weak D call TRBD1 (6 bases). This CDR3 contains 12 residues. Trimming took 8 bases from V and 8 from J, leaving 14 bases between them. The germline V gene has CDR1 MNHNY and CDR2 SVGAGI (reference sequence). CDR3 region: CASGYREATQYF. CDR3 coding DNA: TGTGCCAGCGGCTACAGGGAAGCTACGCAGTATTTT.

The V and J genes are TRBV30 and TRBJ2-1, with D maybe TRBD1 (6 bases). Trimming took off 4 bases at V and 9 bases at J, with 19 bases between the two ends. The CDR3 extends over 14 amino acids. Looked up from germline, CDR1 is GTSNPN and CDR2 is SVGIG (reference sequence). In DNA, the CDR3 is TGTGCCTGGAAGCGGCAGGGGATTAGGAGTGAGCAGTTCTTC. This sequence encodes CAWKRQGIRSEQFF.

This sequence joins TRBV7-3 and TRBJ1-1; no clear D. The V and J ends lost 5 bases and 1 base respectively, with 8 bases between them. The CDR3 is made up of 13 amino acids. Germline V lookup: CDR1 SGHTA, CDR2 FQGTGA. This chain's CDR3 is CASSPAGNTEAFF. CDR3 sequence (DNA): TGTGCCAGCAGCCCGGCAGGGAACACTGAAGCTTTCTTT.

The CDR3 reads CASSSGGQGGYEQYF. For the CDR3, the DNA is TGTGCCAGCAGCTCCGGGGGACAGGGAGGATACGAGCAGTACTTC. The chain is built from TRBV7-8 and TRBJ2-7; TRBD1 matches 9 bases. The germline gives CDR1 SGHVS, CDR2 FQNEAQ. After removal of 4 bases from V and 4 bases from J, the junction contained 8 bases not matched to a gene. This CDR3 is built from 15 residues.

This chain uses TRBV9 with TRBJ2-1; D is unclear. The germline gives CDR1 SGDLS, CDR2 YYNGEE. Trimming stripped 4 bases from V and 0 bases from J, with 14 bases between. CDR3 length equals 16 residues. The CDR3 DNA reads as TGTGCCAGCAGCCCCCTCTCGATGAGCTCCTACAATGAGCAGTTCTTC. It encodes CASSPLSMSSYNEQFF.

The chain has TRBV29-1 and TRBJ1-3, with a weak D call TRBD1 (6 bases). There are 13 residues in the CDR3. The V gene lost 4 bases and the J gene lost 4 bases, with 11 bases spanning the gap. CDR1 SQVTM and CDR2 ANQGSEA come from the germline V gene. CDR3 DNA: TGCAGCGTTGGGCAGGGGTACGGAAACACCATATATTTT. This gives the protein CSVGQGYGNTIYF.

J is TRBJ1-1 and V is TRBV10-3; TRBD1 aligns across 9 bases. Trimming at V came to 11 bases and at J to 6 bases, leaving 10 bases not matched to a gene. CDR1 and CDR2 (germline): ENHRY, SYGVKD. This CDR3 comprises 13 residues. The CDR3 sequence is CAVRTGEFPEAFF. The DNA of the CDR3 is TGTGCCGTCCGGACAGGGGAATTTCCTGAAGCTTTCTTT.

This chain connects TRBV7-9 to TRBJ2-3; TRBD2 matches 8 bases. With V trimmed by 5 bases and J by 5 bases, 9 bases remained unmatched. Looked up from germline, CDR1 is SEHNR and CDR2 is FQNEAQ (reference sequence). This CDR3 spans 15 amino acids. CDR3 sequence (DNA): TGTGCCAGCAGCGATAGCGGGACCTCTGGAGATACGCAGTATTTT. Translating it yields CASSDSGTSGDTQYF.

The V call is TRBV4-3, the J call TRBJ2-3; D call uncertain. Trimming stripped 1 base from V and 2 bases from J, with 4 bases between. The CDR3 is 13 residues long. Germline CDR1 is LGHNA and CDR2 is YSLEER. The CDR3 region is CASSQALTDTQYF. CDR3 nucleotides: TGCGCCAGCAGCCAAGCCCTCACAGATACGCAGTATTTT.

This sequence joins TRBV6-5 and TRBJ2-7; TRBD1 might be the D (6 bases). CDR1 MNHEY and CDR2 SVGAGI come from the germline V gene. The germline V and J ends were trimmed by 0 bases and 4 bases, with 10 bases remaining between them. CDR3 size: 14 residues. Here the CDR3 DNA reads TGTGCCAGCAGTTACTCGGATCAGGGGTACGAGCAGTACTTC. This translates into CASSYSDQGYEQYF.

The J gene is TRBJ2-5, the V gene TRBV7-3; D perhaps matches TRBD1 (5 bases). The germline gives CDR1 SGHTA, CDR2 FQGTGA. This CDR3 is 13 amino acids long. The germline V and J ends were trimmed by 5 bases and 5 bases, with 12 bases remaining between them. The CDR3 DNA is TGTGCCAGCAGCCCAGGGCGTGGGGAGACCCAGTACTTC. Translating gives CASSPGRGETQYF.

Note on this clone: This specimen includes other DNA sequences encoding the same CDR3. The chain has TRBV10-3 and TRBJ2-5; 8 bases match TRBD2. The CDR3 loop spans 13 amino acids. The germline V gene has CDR1 ENHRY and CDR2 SYGVKD. Trimming took 6 bases from V and 2 from J; bases not matched to a gene: 2. The CDR3 loop reads CAISEREQETQYF. In DNA form, the CDR3 reads TGTGCCATCAGCGAGCGGGAGCAAGAGACCCAGTACTTC.

This clone was detected a few times. This sequence joins TRBV7-3 and TRBJ1-2, with 10 bases identical to TRBD1. The V segment lost 5 bases and the J segment 10 bases; nucleotides outside the gene matches: 16. This CDR3 comprises 16 residues. The germline V gene has CDR1 SGHTA and CDR2 FQGTGA. CDR3 amino acids: CASSDTGTGALRDYTF. As DNA, the CDR3 is TGTGCCAGCAGCGATACGGGGACAGGGGCCCTCCGTGACTACACCTTC. The full variable domain, its missing parts supplied by reference TRBV7-3 and TRBJ1-2, is GAGVSQTPSNKVTEKGKYVELRCDPISGHTALYWYRQSLGQGPEFLIYFQGTGAADDSGLPNDRFFAVRPEGSVSTLKIQRTERGDSAVYLCASSDTGTGALRDYTFGSGTRLTVV.

This clone was counted only a few times. The genes are TRBV7-2 and TRBJ2-7; possible D gene TRBD2, 5 bases. The ends were cut back, 6 bases at V and 0 bases at J, with 9 bases in the middle. CDR1 SGHTA and CDR2 FQGNSA come from the germline V gene. CDR3 length equals 13 residues. CDR3 DNA: TGTGCCAGCAGACTCGGAGGCTCCTACGAGCAGTACTTC. Translated: CASRLGGSYEQYF. Looking up the rest from reference TRBV7-2 and TRBJ2-7 gives the full variable domain: GAGVSQSPSNKVTEKGKDVELRCDPISGHTALYWYRQSLGQGLEFLIYFQGNSAPDKSGLPSDRFSAERTGGSVSTLTIQRTQQEDSAVYLCASRLGGSYEQYFGPGTRLTVT.

This clone was counted a few times. The chain is built from TRBV25-1 and TRBJ1-6; 7 bases match TRBD1. Germline V gives CDR1 MGHDK, CDR2 SYGVNS. This CDR3 comprises 14 residues. Unmatched junction bases numbered 5, after V lost 3 bases and J lost 9 bases. CDR3: CASSEQGQSSPLHF. CDR3 in DNA: TGTGCCAGCAGTGAGCAGGGACAGAGTTCACCCCTCCACTTT. The entire variable domain, with the rest obtained from reference TRBV25-1 and TRBJ1-6, is as follows: EADIYQTPRYLVIGTGKKITLECSQTMGHDKMYWYQQDPGMELHLIHYSYGVNSTEKGDLSSESTVSRIRTEHFPLTLESARPSHTSQYLCASSEQGQSSPLHFGNGTRLTVT.

The CDR3 protein is CASSSPGQGTMNTEAFF. The CDR3 bases are TGTGCCAGCAGTTCCCCGGGACAGGGGACCATGAACACTGAAGCTTTCTTT. The V gene is TRBV27, the J gene TRBJ1-1, with 10 nucleotides matching TRBD1. Germline-derived CDR1 and CDR2 are MNHEY and SMNVEV (reference sequence). Losses at the gene ends were 4 bases for V and 0 bases for J; bases not matched to a gene: 8. This CDR3 is 17 amino acids long.

This clone was observed a few times. V is TRBV15 and J is TRBJ2-5; a possible D gene is TRBD1 (6 bases). Per germline, CDR1 LNHNV and CDR2 YYDKDF (reference sequence). The CDR3 spans 15 residues. Trimming took off 4 bases at V and 5 bases at J, with 17 bases between the two ends. The CDR3 nucleotides are TGTGCCACCAGCACGAGACAGGCCCCGGGGGAGACCCAGTACTTC. This codes for CATSTRQAPGETQYF.

This clone appeared a single time. The rearrangement joins TRBV7-2 to TRBJ2-3, with 7 bases aligning to TRBD2. Trimming at V came to 1 base and at J to 0 bases, leaving 1 base not matched to a gene. The length of the CDR3 is 15 residues. CDR1 and CDR2 from the germline V gene are SGHTA and FQGNSA. This CDR3 is CASSLGLASTDTQYF. DNA for the CDR3: TGTGCCAGCAGCTTAGGACTAGCTAGCACAGATACGCAGTATTTT.

CDR3 sequence: CASSEWKVGQGADIQYF. CDR3 in DNA: TGTGCCAGCAGTGAATGGAAAGTGGGGCAGGGGGCAGACATTCAGTACTTC. The chain uses TRBV25-1 and TRBJ2-4; 8 bases fit TRBD1. This CDR3 contains 17 residues. Germline CDR1 MGHDK, CDR2 SYGVNS. With V trimmed by 1 base and J by 8 bases, 13 bases remained unmatched.

This clone was detected a few times. This chain uses TRBV30 with TRBJ2-7, with 7 bases matching TRBD2. Losses at the gene ends were 7 bases for V and 3 bases for J; bases not matched to a gene: 9. The CDR3 runs 13 residues. CDR1 and CDR2 (germline): GTSNPN, SVGIG (reference sequence). The CDR3 DNA sequence: TGTGCCTTCCGGAGGGAGGGGATCTACGAGCAGTACTTC. It is translated as CAFRREGIYEQYF.